This T cell receptor (beta chain) appears in the sequencing data of a study of identifying expanded T cells in peripheral blood. Study results and limitations: Over around two and four weeks, about 17 and 20 clones changed, versus around 1.3 between replicates.

Notes on this clone: What it binds is unknown.

Sequencing was performed with immunoSEQ multiplex PCR; in TCRdb, only in-frame clones are kept and a portion is missing. The data contain about 80,000 clones, roughly 90% of them singletons. The germline gives CDR1 SEHNR, CDR2 FQNEAQ (reference sequence). The CDR3 contains 13 residues. Trimming at V came to 0 bases and at J to 6 bases, leaving 1 base not matched to a gene. This chain connects TRBV7-9 to TRBJ1-1, with 7 bases lining up with TRBD1. The clonotype originates from a person aged 18-69 years in good health. The sequenced sample consisted of blood. The CDR3 loop reads CASSLARGAEAFF. The CDR3 nucleotides read TGTGCCAGCAGCTTAGCCAGGGGGGCTGAAGCTTTCTTT.